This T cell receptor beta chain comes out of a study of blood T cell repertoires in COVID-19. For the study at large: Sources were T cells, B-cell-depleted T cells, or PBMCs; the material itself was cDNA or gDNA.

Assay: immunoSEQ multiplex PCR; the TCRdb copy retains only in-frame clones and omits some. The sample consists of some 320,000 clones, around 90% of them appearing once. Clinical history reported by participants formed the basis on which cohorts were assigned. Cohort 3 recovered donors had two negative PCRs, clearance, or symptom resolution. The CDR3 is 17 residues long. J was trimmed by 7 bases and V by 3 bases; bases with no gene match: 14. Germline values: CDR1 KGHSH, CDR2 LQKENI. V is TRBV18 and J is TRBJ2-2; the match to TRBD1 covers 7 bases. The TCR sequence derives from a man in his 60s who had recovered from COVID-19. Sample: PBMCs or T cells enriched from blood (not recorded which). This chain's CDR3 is CASSPEGTAVGFGELFF. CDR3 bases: TGTGCCAGCTCACCCGAAGGGACAGCGGTCGGGTTCGGGGAGCTGTTTTTT.